One and the same sample provided the 24 T cell receptor beta chains below, sequenced in a study of Ad26.COV2.S vaccination and SARS-CoV-2 variants. Only in-frame clones appear in the TCRdb table, and some are missing; sequencing was by immunoSEQ multiplex PCR. The table lists hundreds of thousands of clones, roughly 90% of them singletons. Sample treatment: some 20 received Ad26.COV2.S at low or high dose, single or two shots; about 5 received placebo; per-sample allocation not given. Day 63 after the first vaccine or placebo injection was the time point for sampling. Source: peripheral blood, taken in a trial of Ad26.COV2.S vaccine versus placebo. The receptor set was obtained from a person between 18 and 65 years old who received the Ad26.COV2.S COVID-19 vaccine or a placebo.

The chain employs TRBV7-2 and TRBJ2-3; TRBD1 aligns across 7 bases. The J segment lost 4 bases and the V segment lost 8 bases, leaving 6 bases of the junction unmatched. Germline CDR1 is SGHTA and CDR2 is FQGNSA. This CDR3 is built from 13 residues. As DNA, the CDR3 is TGTGCCAGCCTTACACAGGGGTCAGATACGCAGTATTTT. This sequence encodes CASLTQGSDTQYF.

The gene calls are TRBV4-2 and TRBJ1-2; D is unresolved. CDR1 is LGHNA, CDR2 YNFKEQ, per germline. Between the trimmed V and J ends, which lost 1 base and 7 bases, there was a span of 16 bases. The CDR3 spans 15 residues. The DNA for the CDR3 is TGTGCCAGCAGCCAAGGGTCGGGTCGAGAGGGTGGCTACACCTTC. It encodes CASSQGSGREGGYTF.

The J gene is TRBJ1-2, the V gene TRBV6-5, with TRBD1 matching over 10 bases. Germline lookup yields CDR1 MNHEY and CDR2 SVGAGI. V lost 6 bases to trimming and J lost 7 bases; unmatched junction nucleotides: 11. The length of the CDR3 is 15 residues. The CDR3 DNA sequence: TGTGCCAGCAGCCCCACCGACAGGGGGCGAGGTGGCTACACCTTC. Residues: CASSPTDRGRGGYTF.

This clone appeared a single time. The chain combines TRBV7-2 with TRBJ1-1; D unclear. CDR1 is SGHTA, CDR2 FQGNSA, per germline. Trimming took 1 base from V and 4 from J, leaving 10 bases between them. This CDR3 region has 14 residues. CDR3 sequence: CASSLVSPGTEAFF. The CDR3 coding sequence is TGTGCCAGCAGCTTAGTGTCTCCAGGCACTGAAGCTTTCTTT.

This chain connects TRBV3-1 (or the pseudogene TRBV3-2) to TRBJ2-2; D gene uncertain. The CDR3 totals 17 residues. CDR1 is LGHDT and CDR2 is YNNKEL in the germline V gene (reference sequence). Trimming stripped 0 bases from V and 3 bases from J, with 14 bases between. The CDR3 is CASSQEWAETYTGELFF. CDR3 in DNA: TGTGCCAGCAGCCAAGAGTGGGCAGAAACGTACACCGGGGAGCTGTTTTTT.

The chain couples TRBV19 to TRBJ1-3; D not certain. V was cut by 5 bases and J by 2 bases, with 13 bases left in between. This CDR3 spans 15 amino acids. Germline-derived CDR1 and CDR2 are LNHDA and SQIVND (reference sequence). CDR3 sequence reads: CASSADTTPGNTIYF. The CDR3 nucleotides are TGTGCCAGTAGTGCCGATACTACCCCTGGAAACACCATATATTTT. The variable domain in full, with the rest retrieved from reference TRBV19 and TRBJ1-3, is DGGITQSPKYLFRKEGQNVTLSCEQNLNHDAMYWYRQDPGQGLRLIYYSQIVNDFQKGDIAEGYSVSREKKESFPLTVTSAQKNPTAFYLCASSADTTPGNTIYFGEGSWLTVV.

The J gene is TRBJ1-2, the V gene TRBV11-1, with D uncertain. Germline-derived CDR1 and CDR2 are SGHAT and FQDESV (reference sequence). The CDR3 consists of 12 residues. Between the trimmed V and J ends, which lost 5 bases and 4 bases, there was a span of 8 bases. The CDR3 protein is CASSEGAYGYTF. The CDR3, as DNA: TGTGCCAGCAGCGAGGGTGCCTATGGCTACACCTTC. The whole variable domain, filled in from reference TRBV11-1 and TRBJ1-2, reads EAEVAQSPRYKITEKSQAVAFWCDPISGHATLYWYRQILGQGPELLVQFQDESVVDDSQLPKDRFSAERLKGVDSTLKIQPAELGDSAMYLCASSEGAYGYTFGSGTRLTVV.

A remark on this clone: The junction differs from germline at one of its ends, possibly a read error. The CDR3 DNA reads TGTGCTAGCAGCCCGGGACAGGGAAGGCGGGAGACCCAGTACTTC. As protein: CASSPGQGRRETQYF. The chain joins TRBV7-7 to TRBJ2-5; 9 positions match TRBD1. Germline V gives CDR1 SSHAT, CDR2 FNYEAQ (reference sequence). The CDR3 runs to 15 residues.

The chain couples TRBV6-5 to TRBJ2-2, with D perhaps matching TRBD2 (5 bases). Germline assignment: CDR1 MNHEY and CDR2 SVGAGI. There are 15 residues in the CDR3. Between the trimmed V and J ends, which lost 0 bases and 3 bases, there was a span of 8 bases. CDR3 sequence: CASSYSTTYTGELFF. CDR3 nucleotides: TGTGCCAGCAGTTACTCGACTACTTACACCGGGGAGCTGTTTTTT.

The chain carries TRBV7-2 and TRBJ1-1, with no clear D. Between the trimmed V and J ends, which lost 5 bases and 3 bases, there was a span of 10 bases. Germline loops: CDR1 SGHTA, CDR2 FQGNSA. The CDR3 is made up of 13 amino acids. The CDR3 nucleotides are TGTGCCAGCAGCCCAGCGTCGGACACTGAAGCTTTCTTT. Translated: CASSPASDTEAFF.

This rearrangement joins TRBV4-1 to TRBJ2-7; D is ambiguous. The CDR3 has 13 amino acids. The germline V and J ends were trimmed by 6 bases and 2 bases, with 11 bases remaining between them. Per the germline V gene, CDR1 is MGHRA and CDR2 is YSYEKL. The CDR3 loop reads CASSPGPTYEQYF. The CDR3, as DNA: TGCGCCAGCAGTCCGGGCCCTACCTACGAGCAGTACTTC.

Of note for this clone: This sample also contains other DNA sequences that code for the same CDR3. This chain links TRBV2 with TRBJ1-1; D perhaps matches TRBD1 (6 bases). The V gene lost 6 bases and the J gene lost 3 bases, with 11 bases spanning the gap. The germline V gene encodes CDR1 SNHLY and CDR2 FYNNEI. The CDR3 runs 13 residues. The CDR3 spells CASRGGQDTEAFF. The CDR3 region has the DNA TGTGCCAGCAGGGGGGGGCAGGACACTGAAGCTTTCTTT.

The rearrangement joins TRBV19 to TRBJ2-3; D may be TRBD2 (6 bases). Trimming took off 6 bases at V and 2 bases at J, with 12 bases between the two ends. The CDR3 is made up of 14 amino acids. The germline gives CDR1 LNHDA, CDR2 SQIVND (reference sequence). This CDR3 is CASSRRGYTDTQYF. The CDR3 region has the DNA TGTGCCAGTAGCCGTCGGGGGTACACAGATACGCAGTATTTT.

The J gene is TRBJ1-3, the V gene TRBV7-3; the match to TRBD1 covers 7 bases. The CDR3 has 15 residues. Germline CDR1 reads SGHTA; CDR2 reads FQGTGA. V dropped 2 bases and J dropped 2; count of bases not matched to a gene: 3. The CDR3 region is CASSLLTGAGNTIYF. CDR3 nucleotides: TGTGCCAGCAGCTTATTAACAGGGGCTGGAAACACCATATATTTT.

This chain links TRBV6-2 or TRBV6-3 with TRBJ1-5; 9 nucleotides match TRBD1. CDR1 MNHEY and CDR2 SVGEGT come from the germline V gene. V lost 4 bases to trimming and J lost 2 bases; unmatched junction nucleotides: 3. The CDR3 consists of 15 residues. The DNA for the CDR3 is TGTGCCAGCAGTTCGTGGACAGGGGGCAATCAGCCCCAGCATTTT. Residues: CASSSWTGGNQPQHF.

The rearrangement joins TRBV6-5 to TRBJ2-1; 9 positions agree with TRBD1. The CDR3 runs to 15 residues. Germline V gives CDR1 MNHEY, CDR2 SVGAGI. The junction had 11 bases not matched to a gene; V was cut back by 8 bases and J by 6 bases. CDR3 nucleotides: TGTGCCAGCCTCACGCGAACAGGGGGCATCAATGAGCAGTTCTTC. Residues: CASLTRTGGINEQFF.

The chain couples TRBV7-2 to TRBJ2-1; no clear D. The length of the CDR3 is 14 residues. V dropped 4 bases and J dropped 6 bases, with 13 bases sitting between them. Germline-derived CDR1 and CDR2 are SGHTA and FQGNSA. Here the CDR3 DNA reads TGTGCCAGCAGCTACCTAGTAGGGTTCAATGAGCAGTTCTTC. Translating gives CASSYLVGFNEQFF.

This clone was seen just once. V usage is TRBV30 and J usage is TRBJ1-5; D is possibly TRBD1 (5 bases). V dropped 2 bases and J dropped 1 base, with 9 bases sitting between them. Germline lookup yields CDR1 GTSNPN and CDR2 SVGIG (reference sequence). The CDR3 totals 14 residues. The CDR3 DNA reads TGTGCCTGGAGTCTCGGGGGGAGCAATCAGCCCCAGCATTTT. Its protein product is CAWSLGGSNQPQHF.

This chain links TRBV27 with TRBJ1-2; TRBD1 aligns across 7 bases. CDR3 length equals 13 residues. Unmatched junction bases numbered 6, after V lost 7 bases and J lost 4 bases. Germline V gene sequence: CDR1 MNHEY, CDR2 SMNVEV (reference sequence). The CDR3 sequence is CASTDRVGYGYTF. DNA of the CDR3: TGTGCCAGCACAGACAGGGTCGGCTATGGCTACACCTTC.

V is TRBV7-2 and J is TRBJ1-1; a weak D match, TRBD1 (6 bases). CDR1 is SGHTA and CDR2 is FQGNSA in the germline V gene. This CDR3 has 17 amino acids. V lost 1 base and J lost 1, with 16 bases in between. The CDR3 DNA is TGTGCCAGCAGCTTAGACGGGGGAAGGGGACAGAACACTGAAGCTTTCTTT. Translating it yields CASSLDGGRGQNTEAFF.

The chain is built from TRBV7-9 and TRBJ1-5; 10 nucleotides align to TRBD1. Per the germline V gene, CDR1 is SEHNR and CDR2 is FQNEAQ (reference sequence). Trimming took 1 base from V and 6 from J; bases not matched to a gene: 3. The CDR3 has 15 amino acids. This CDR3 reads CASSLGGTGVQPQHF. CDR3 DNA: TGTGCCAGCAGCTTAGGCGGGACAGGGGTTCAGCCCCAGCATTTT.

The rearrangement joins TRBV27 to TRBJ1-5; TRBD1 might be the D (5 bases). This CDR3 is built from 16 residues. Trimming left V 2 bases short and J 6 bases short, with 17 bases between. The germline V gene encodes CDR1 MNHEY and CDR2 SMNVEV (reference sequence). CDR3 region: CASSLIPAGLGQPQHF. Written as DNA, the CDR3 is TGTGCCAGCAGTTTAATACCGGCAGGGCTCGGTCAGCCCCAGCATTTT.

Concerning this clone itself: Other DNA sequences within the sample encode an identical CDR3. The chain couples TRBV27 to TRBJ1-1, with no clear D. CDR1 MNHEY and CDR2 SMNVEV come from the germline V gene (reference sequence). The CDR3 consists of 14 residues. The V and J ends lost 2 bases and 0 bases respectively, with 7 bases between them. The CDR3 DNA reads TGTGCCAGCAGTTTAGGAGGATTGAACACTGAAGCTTTCTTT. It yields the protein CASSLGGLNTEAFF.

V is TRBV30 and J is TRBJ2-7, with 7 bases fitting TRBD1. CDR1 and CDR2 from the germline V gene are GTSNPN and SVGIG (reference sequence). Trimming took 5 bases from V and 0 from J; bases not matched to a gene: 4. The length of the CDR3 is 13 residues. This CDR3 reads CAWEQGNSYEQYF. In DNA, the CDR3 is TGTGCCTGGGAACAGGGGAACTCCTACGAGCAGTACTTC. The variable domain in full, completed from reference TRBV30 and TRBJ2-7, reads SQTIHQWPATLVQPVGSPLSLECTVEGTSNPNLYWYRQAAGRGLQLLFYSVGIGQISSEVPQNLSASRPQDRQFILSSKKLLLSDSGFYLCAWEQGNSYEQYFGPGTRLTVT.